The 25 T cell receptor beta chains listed next were all sequenced from one sample in a study of CD8+ T cells in alopecia areata. Extracted RNA was reverse transcribed, and the resulting cDNA served as sequencing template. TCRdb's copy holds only in-frame clones and misses some; the assay was immunoSEQ multiplex PCR. Seen here are about 200,000 clones, roughly three fifths observed once, and the top ten hold nearly 5%. The sample taken for sequencing was CD8+ T cells sorted from blood. The receptors shown here come from a human donor in good health.

The rearrangement links TRBV19 to TRBJ1-1; D gene ambiguous. The CDR3 sequence is 15 residues long. Germline V lookup: CDR1 LNHDA, CDR2 SQIVND (reference sequence). The V end lost 3 bases, the J end lost 1 base, and 12 bases lay between the germline ends. The CDR3 DNA follows: TGTGCCAGTAGTATCGGAGGGTACCAGAACACTGAAGCTTTCTTT. Its protein is CASSIGGYQNTEAFF.

This clone appeared a single time. V is TRBV7-9 and J is TRBJ1-2; D remains ambiguous. The V and J ends lost 1 base and 7 bases respectively, with 10 bases between them. Germline assignment: CDR1 SEHNR and CDR2 FQNEAQ (reference sequence). This CDR3 spans 13 amino acids. Here the CDR3 reads CASSLDPWGGYTF. DNA of the CDR3: TGTGCCAGCAGCTTAGACCCATGGGGTGGCTACACCTTC.

This clone was seen only once. The rearrangement joins TRBV5-6 to TRBJ2-7, with TRBD1 as a possible D gene (5 bases). The germline V and J ends were trimmed by 0 bases and 6 bases, with 10 bases remaining between them. The V gene's germline CDR1 is SGHDT and CDR2 YYEEEE. The CDR3 runs to 13 residues. DNA for the CDR3: TGTGCCAGCAGCTTGGAGGCAGGGATCGAGCAGTACTTC. It specifies CASSLEAGIEQYF.

This clone appeared a few times. The chain is built from TRBV15 and TRBJ2-7; 8 nucleotides match TRBD1. Per the germline V gene, CDR1 is LNHNV and CDR2 is YYDKDF (reference sequence). The CDR3 is made up of 14 amino acids. J gave up 3 bases and V 1 base, and 2 bases lay outside the gene matches. The CDR3 protein is CATSRGTGNYEQYF. CDR3 DNA sequence: TGTGCCACCAGCAGAGGGACAGGGAACTACGAGCAGTACTTC.

This chain uses TRBV6-6 with TRBJ2-3, with TRBD2 identical over 11 bases. Looked up from germline, CDR1 is MNHNY and CDR2 is SVGAGI (reference sequence). After removal of 7 bases from V and 5 bases from J, the junction contained 8 bases not matched to a gene. This CDR3 is 15 amino acids long. CDR3 in amino acids: CASNPSGGQVDTQYF. DNA for the CDR3: TGTGCCAGCAACCCTAGCGGGGGGCAGGTAGATACGCAGTATTTT.

The V call is TRBV25-1, the J call TRBJ2-4; 10 nucleotides line up with TRBD1. The ends lost 2 bases at V and 2 bases at J; junction bases unmatched: 0. Germline assignment: CDR1 MGHDK and CDR2 SYGVNS. The length of the CDR3 is 15 residues. The CDR3, as DNA: TGTGCCAGCAGTGAAGACAGGGGGCCCAAAAACATTCAGTACTTC. It is translated as CASSEDRGPKNIQYF. The variable domain in full, completed from reference TRBV25-1 and TRBJ2-4, reads EADIYQTPRYLVIGTGKKITLECSQTMGHDKMYWYQQDPGMELHLIHYSYGVNSTEKGDLSSESTVSRIRTEHFPLTLESARPSHTSQYLCASSEDRGPKNIQYFGAGTRLSVL.

This chain uses TRBV5-1 with TRBJ2-1; D ambiguous. Trimming pared 4 bases from V and 0 bases from J, leaving 11 bases between. This CDR3 comprises 15 residues. CDR1 and CDR2 (germline): SGHRS, YFSETQ. CDR3 in amino acids: CASSPRFSSYNEQFF. The CDR3 nucleotides are TGCGCCAGCAGCCCACGGTTTAGCTCCTACAATGAGCAGTTCTTC. Combining the CDR3 with reference TRBV5-1 and TRBJ2-1 gives the whole variable domain KAGVTQTPRYLIKTRGQQVTLSCSPISGHRSVSWYQQTPGQGLQFLFEYFSETQRNKGNFPGRFSGRQFSNSRSEMNVSTLELGDSALYLCASSPRFSSYNEQFFGPGTRLTVL.

The genes are TRBV5-1 and TRBJ2-5, with a weak D call TRBD2 (6 bases). Per the germline V gene, CDR1 is SGHRS and CDR2 is YFSETQ. The germline V and J ends were trimmed by 4 bases and 5 bases, with 12 bases remaining between them. The CDR3 loop spans 13 amino acids. CDR3 coding DNA: TGCGCCAGCAGCCCGGAGGGGAGGGAGACCCAGTACTTC. Translated: CASSPEGRETQYF.

The chain links TRBV15 to TRBJ2-7; 7 bases are a match to TRBD2. J lost 4 bases, V lost 4 bases, and 4 bases had no gene match. The CDR3 loop spans 13 amino acids. CDR1 and CDR2 (germline): LNHNV, YYDKDF (reference sequence). The CDR3 DNA reads TGTGCCACCAGCATGGCGGGGGTGTACGAGCAGTACTTC. It yields the protein CATSMAGVYEQYF. Combining the CDR3 with reference TRBV15 and TRBJ2-7 gives the whole variable domain DAMVIQNPRYQVTQFGKPVTLSCSQTLNHNVMYWYQQKSSQAPKLLFHYYDKDFNNEADTPDNFQSRRPNTSFCFLDIRSPGLGDTAMYLCATSMAGVYEQYFGPGTRLTVT.

This chain uses TRBV5-4 with TRBJ1-6; TRBD1 matches at 9 bases. V lost 4 bases to trimming and J lost 9 bases; unmatched junction nucleotides: 8. The CDR3 consists of 15 residues. From germline, CDR1 is SGHNT and CDR2 YYREEE (reference sequence). In DNA, the CDR3 is TGTGCCAGCAGCGGGGACAGGGCGGTAGGTTCACCCCTCCACTTT. It encodes CASSGDRAVGSPLHF.

CDR3 loop: CSVEDTFPDRGSPNYGYTF. The CDR3 DNA reads as TGCAGCGTTGAAGATACCTTTCCGGACAGGGGGTCCCCTAACTATGGCTACACCTTC. This sequence joins TRBV29-1 and TRBJ1-2, with TRBD1 identical over 10 bases. After removal of 0 bases from V and 0 bases from J, the junction contained 13 bases not matched to a gene. The CDR3 spans 19 residues. Germline CDR1 SQVTM, CDR2 ANQGSEA.

This clone showed up just a few times. This chain connects TRBV7-9 to TRBJ2-7; D unresolved. This CDR3 is 14 amino acids long. Trimming cost V 0 bases and J 0 bases, with 6 bases left between them. Per the germline V gene, CDR1 is SEHNR and CDR2 is FQNEAQ (reference sequence). This CDR3 reads CASSLAGNSYEQYF. The CDR3 DNA reads as TGTGCCAGCAGCTTAGCAGGGAACTCCTACGAGCAGTACTTC.

The chain carries TRBV2 and TRBJ1-1; TRBD1 might be the D (5 bases). This CDR3 is built from 11 residues. Germline V CDR1 and CDR2: SNHLY, FYNNEI. V was shortened by 4 bases and J by 10 bases, with 10 bases between the two germline ends. CDR3 in amino acids: CASSAPGGAFF. DNA for the CDR3: TGTGCCAGCAGTGCGCCGGGGGGAGCTTTCTTT.

This rearrangement joins TRBV19 to TRBJ1-5, with D tentatively TRBD1 (6 bases). CDR1 is LNHDA and CDR2 is SQIVND in the germline V gene (reference sequence). The CDR3 is made up of 15 amino acids. Trimming removed 4 bases at V and 5 bases at J, with 15 bases between. The CDR3 DNA follows: TGTGCCAGTAGTACTTCTGACAGGACCCATCAGCCCCAGCATTTT. It translates to CASSTSDRTHQPQHF.

V gene TRBV7-2 combines with J gene TRBJ1-2; D is perhaps TRBD1 (6 bases). The V end lost 1 base, the J end lost 5 bases, and 17 bases lay between the germline ends. The germline gives CDR1 SGHTA, CDR2 FQGNSA. The CDR3 has 16 amino acids. The chain's CDR3 is CASSLVIAGASYGYTF. The CDR3, as DNA: TGTGCCAGCAGCTTAGTAATAGCGGGGGCTTCGTATGGCTACACCTTC.

The V and J genes are TRBV5-1 and TRBJ1-2; D unclear. The CDR3 loop spans 14 amino acids. The V end was cut by 0 bases, the J end by 7 bases, with 13 bases between. Germline V gene sequence: CDR1 SGHRS, CDR2 YFSETQ. The CDR3 nucleotides are TGCGCCAGCAGCTTGGAGGCGGATCTGCCTGGCTACACCTTC. Residues: CASSLEADLPGYTF.

The chain's CDR3 is CASSVEGVRDQPQHF. CDR3 DNA sequence: TGTGCCAGCAGCGTAGAGGGGGTAAGGGATCAGCCCCAGCATTTT. The V gene is TRBV9, the J gene TRBJ1-5, with TRBD1 as a possible D gene (6 bases). Trimming cost V 0 bases and J 5 bases, with 12 bases left between them. The CDR3 is 15 amino acids. Germline V gene sequence: CDR1 SGDLS, CDR2 YYNGEE.

Ten or more counts support this clone. V gene TRBV7-9 combines with J gene TRBJ1-5, with a weak D call TRBD1 (6 bases). This CDR3 has 15 residues. CDR1 SEHNR and CDR2 FQNEAQ come from the germline V gene (reference sequence). V was clipped by 5 bases and J by 6 bases, with 17 bases between them. The chain's CDR3 is CASSPRGGGSQPQHF. CDR3 coding DNA: TGTGCCAGCAGCCCTCGAGGTGGGGGCTCTCAGCCCCAGCATTTT.

This clone was counted a single time. The rearrangement links TRBV2 to TRBJ2-1; D is tentatively TRBD1 or TRBD2 (5 bases each). V lost 9 bases, J lost 10 bases, and 13 bases lay in between. This CDR3 is 11 amino acids long. Per the germline V gene, CDR1 is SNHLY and CDR2 is FYNNEI. Here the CDR3 reads CASFGTGEQFF. CDR3 DNA: TGTGCCAGTTTTGGGACCGGAGAGCAGTTCTTC.

This chain uses TRBV27 with TRBJ2-7, with TRBD2 matching over 14 bases. Trimming removed 5 bases from V and 13 bases from J; junction bases left unmatched: 7. Germline V gene data show CDR1 as MNHEY and CDR2 as SMNVEV (reference sequence). The CDR3 has 13 residues. CDR3 nucleotides: TGTGCCAGCAGTACGGGACTAGCGGGGGCGAAATACTTC. Its translation is CASSTGLAGAKYF.

The rearrangement joins TRBV19 to TRBJ2-7; 7 bases line up with TRBD1. CDR1 and CDR2 from the germline V gene are LNHDA and SQIVND (reference sequence). V trimming: 1 base; J trimming: 1 base; junction bases outside the gene matches: 4. The CDR3 runs to 15 residues. CDR3 residues: CASSIGTGSSYEQYF. The CDR3 region has the DNA TGTGCCAGTAGTATAGGGACAGGTTCATCCTACGAGCAGTACTTC.

This clone showed up just a few times. The chain has TRBV7-8 and TRBJ2-7; D gene unclear. Per germline, CDR1 SGHVS and CDR2 FQNEAQ. V was pared by 5 bases and J by 2 bases, with 13 bases between. The CDR3 is 14 residues long. The CDR3 region has the DNA TGTGCCAGCAGCCCCCGAATGGCAGCCTACGAGCAGTACTTC. Its protein product is CASSPRMAAYEQYF. Based on the CDR3 plus reference TRBV7-8 and TRBJ2-7, the full variable domain is GAGVSQSPRYKVAKRGQDVALRCDPISGHVSLFWYQQALGQGPEFLTYFQNEAQLDKSGLPSDRFFAERPEGSVSTLKIQRTQQEDSAVYLCASSPRMAAYEQYFGPGTRLTVT.

J is TRBJ1-1 and V is TRBV7-8; possibly TRBD1 for D (6 bases). CDR3 length equals 14 residues. Germline V gene sequence: CDR1 SGHVS, CDR2 FQNEAQ. Trimming took 5 bases from V and 0 from J, leaving 10 bases between them. The CDR3, as DNA: TGTGCCAGCAGCCTCGGGACATTGAACACTGAAGCTTTCTTT. Protein: CASSLGTLNTEAFF.

This clone was counted only a few times. The V and J genes are TRBV7-9 and TRBJ2-1; 9 bases align to TRBD2. The J segment lost 4 bases and the V segment lost 3 bases, leaving 4 bases of the junction unmatched. The CDR3 extends over 15 amino acids. Germline lookup yields CDR1 SEHNR and CDR2 FQNEAQ (reference sequence). This chain's CDR3 is CASSFSGGSYNEQFF. The CDR3 coding sequence is TGTGCCAGCAGCTTTAGCGGGGGTTCATACAATGAGCAGTTCTTC.

Only one count was recorded for this clone. The gene calls are TRBV6-5 and TRBJ2-7; D unclear. The CDR3 is made up of 11 amino acids. Germline V gene data show CDR1 as MNHEY and CDR2 as SVGAGI. The ends were cut back, 5 bases at V and 3 bases at J, with 5 bases in the middle. This CDR3 reads CASSADYEQYF. CDR3 DNA: TGTGCCAGCAGTGCTGACTACGAGCAGTACTTC.